The present T cell receptor beta chain was sequenced within a study of identical twins. The study, taken as a whole, reports: Diverse VJ usage suggested most zero-insertion clonotypes were not invariant T cells.

Comment on this clonotype: Its antigen is undetermined.

Trimming left V 5 bases short and J 5 bases short, with 20 bases between. The CDR3 is 16 residues long. Germline CDR1 and CDR2: PRHDT and FYEKMQ (reference sequence). TCRdb passed the 5' RACE reads through MiXCR, listing each CDR3 protein once. This sample carries about 790,000 distinct CDR3 sequences, around a sixth of them seen once, and the ten largest clones take about an eighth. The sample also formed part of further work on T cells expressing NK-cell markers. That investigation notes: From sorted CD3+CD56+NKG2C+, CD3+CD56+NKG2C- and CD3+CD56-NKG2C+ T cells came the TCR beta repertoires. Each of six donors carried dominant NKG2C+ clonotypes accounting for about 1.0-7.0% of CD8+ T cells.

The TCR comes from a young woman in good health. The chain combines TRBV13 with TRBJ2-3; D is undetermined. Sequenced: PBMCs. In DNA form, the CDR3 reads TGTGCCAGCAGCCGGAGAAGGGCGAGTGTTGGAGATACGCAGTATTTT. It codes for CASSRRRASVGDTQYF. Drawing the rest from reference TRBV13 and TRBJ2-3, the complete variable domain is AAGVIQSPRHLIKEKRETATLKCYPIPRHDTVYWYQQGPGQDPQFLISFYEKMQSDKGSIPDRFSAQQFSDYHSELNMSSLELGDSALYFCASSRRRASVGDTQYFGPGTRLTVL.